Sample share makes the clone carrying this T cell receptor beta chain medium-sized. The CDR3 is 13 residues long. The germline gives CDR1 SGDLS, CDR2 YYNGEE. V was trimmed by 4 bases and J by 6 bases, leaving 8 bases between them. Repertoires were generated with immunoSEQ multiplex PCR, while TCRdb's copy carries only in-frame clones and drops some. This sample has approximately 150,000 clones, with 75% to 85% found just once. This entry belongs to a study of blood T cell repertoires in COVID-19. The source material was peripheral blood. This chain joins TRBV9 and TRBJ1-6; D gene ambiguous. The source of this sequence is a man in his 60s with acute or convalescent COVID-19. Written as DNA, the CDR3 is TGTGCCAGCAGCCCAGAGGTTAATTCACCCCTCCACTTT. The encoded protein is CASSPEVNSPLHF. Using reference TRBV9 and TRBJ1-6 for the parts outside the CDR3, the full variable domain is DSGVTQTPKHLITATGQRVTLRCSPRSGDLSVYWYQQSLDQGLQFLIQYYNGEERAKGNILERFSAQQFPDLHSELNLSSLELGDSALYFCASSPEVNSPLHFGNGTRLTVT.